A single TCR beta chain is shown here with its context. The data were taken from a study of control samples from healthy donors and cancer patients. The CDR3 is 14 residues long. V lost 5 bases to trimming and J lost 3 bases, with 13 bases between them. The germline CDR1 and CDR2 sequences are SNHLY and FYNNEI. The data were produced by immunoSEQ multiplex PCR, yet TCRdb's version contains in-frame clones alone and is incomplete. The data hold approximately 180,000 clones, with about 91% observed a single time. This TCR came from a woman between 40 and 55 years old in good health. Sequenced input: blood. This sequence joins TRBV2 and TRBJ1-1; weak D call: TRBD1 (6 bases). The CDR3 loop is CASSLAGVDTEAFF. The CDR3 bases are TGTGCCAGCAGTCTCGCAGGGGTTGACACTGAAGCTTTCTTT.